This entry concerns a single T cell receptor beta chain. Followed longitudinally, the Seattle patients had been enrolled during active infection. This table comes from immunoSEQ multiplex PCR, and its TCRdb copy is limited to in-frame clones, with some not included. The top ten hold about 10% of the sample, which has 180,000 or so clones, roughly 90% seen once. The data were taken from a study of blood T cell repertoires in COVID-19. Germline loops: CDR1 SGHRS, CDR2 YFSETQ. V gave up 1 base and J gave up 5 bases, with 9 bases separating them. There are 13 residues in the CDR3. The sequence came from a woman aged 60-70 years with COVID-19, enrolled during active disease. This sequence joins TRBV5-1 and TRBJ1-2; D is uncertain. The sequencing sample was made of peripheral blood. The chain's CDR3 is CASSLSTFYGYTF. CDR3 coding DNA: TGCGCCAGCAGCTTGTCAACATTTTATGGCTACACCTTC.